A selection of T cell receptor beta chains follows, all from one sample in a study of CD8 T cells in ankylosing spondylitis. TCRdb reprocessed the 5' RACE reads via MiXCR and lists one record per CDR3 protein. The table lists roughly 150,000 distinct CDR3 sequences, approximately 32% of them singletons. Material for sequencing was synovial fluid, either unsorted or a sorted T cell fraction (not recorded which). All receptors derive from a male donor with ankylosing spondylitis. CDR3s leave out the opening cysteine and the closing phenylalanine or tryptophan.

V gene	CDR3 length	J gene	CDR3 protein
TRBV7-7	13	TRBJ2-5	ASSLGWGGQETQY
TRBV5-1	13	TRBJ1-3	ASSKGTGNGNTIY
TRBV7-8	13	TRBJ2-2	ASRWRLEGTGELF
TRBV12-5	12	TRBJ2-1	ATRQGGDVNEQF
TRBV13	14	TRBJ2-1	ASSFRRQASYNEQF
TRBV6-2/TRBV6-3	12	TRBJ1-1	ASSPDRVLGRAF
TRBV19	14	TRBJ2-6	ASSMGGRAGANVLT
TRBV20-1	14	TRBJ2-1	SVTSGAGQGNLGQF
TRBV5-1	12	TRBJ2-1	ASSQRAAVNEQF
TRBV20-1	14	TRBJ1-2	SASRKTNSVGYGYT
TRBV6-1	11	TRBJ1-1	ASWVPGGTEAF
TRBV5-1	12	TRBJ1-4	ASSPSGKNEKLF
TRBV6-1	11	TRBJ1-1	ASSPDRSTEAF
TRBV20-1	13	TRBJ1-1	SARDWGGENTEAF
TRBV20-1	10	TRBJ1-1	SASTVNTEAF
TRBV7-9	13	TRBJ1-6	ASSPNRDSNSPLH
TRBV5-1	17	TRBJ2-3	ASSPRPSGRAQVPDTQY
TRBV30	13	TRBJ1-3	AWSEGQLSGNTIY
TRBV6-2/TRBV6-3	12	TRBJ1-5	ASSADGTNQPQH